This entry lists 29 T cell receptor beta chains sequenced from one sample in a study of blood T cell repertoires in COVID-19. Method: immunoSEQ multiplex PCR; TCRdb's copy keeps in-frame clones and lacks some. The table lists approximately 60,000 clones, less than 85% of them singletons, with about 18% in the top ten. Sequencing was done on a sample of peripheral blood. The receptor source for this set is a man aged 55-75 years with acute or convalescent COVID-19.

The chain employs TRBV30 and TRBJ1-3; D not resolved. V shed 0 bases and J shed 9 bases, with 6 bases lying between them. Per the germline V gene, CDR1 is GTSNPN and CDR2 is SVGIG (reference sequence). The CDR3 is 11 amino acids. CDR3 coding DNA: TGTGCCTGGAGTGTACGGGGCACCATATATTTT. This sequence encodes CAWSVRGTIYF.

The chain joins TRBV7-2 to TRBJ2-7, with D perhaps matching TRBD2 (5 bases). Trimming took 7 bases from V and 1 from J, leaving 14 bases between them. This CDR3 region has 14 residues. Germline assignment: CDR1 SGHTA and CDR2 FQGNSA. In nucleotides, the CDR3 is TGTGCCAGCAAAAAAAGAGAGGGATCCTACGAGCAGTACTTC. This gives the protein CASKKREGSYEQYF.

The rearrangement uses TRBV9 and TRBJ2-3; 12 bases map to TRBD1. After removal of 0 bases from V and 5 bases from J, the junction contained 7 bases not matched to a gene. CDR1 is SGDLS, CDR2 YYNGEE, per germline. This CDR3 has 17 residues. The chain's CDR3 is CASSVGGGQGAIDTQYF. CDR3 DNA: TGTGCCAGCAGCGTAGGTGGGGGACAGGGGGCTATAGATACGCAGTATTTT.

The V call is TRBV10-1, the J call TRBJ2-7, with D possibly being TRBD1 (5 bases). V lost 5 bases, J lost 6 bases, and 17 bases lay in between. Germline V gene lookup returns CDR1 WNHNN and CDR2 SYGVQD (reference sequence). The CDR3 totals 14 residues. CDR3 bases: TGCGCCAGCAGTCAGGACACCGATTCCGGCGAGCAGTACTTC. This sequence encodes CASSQDTDSGEQYF.

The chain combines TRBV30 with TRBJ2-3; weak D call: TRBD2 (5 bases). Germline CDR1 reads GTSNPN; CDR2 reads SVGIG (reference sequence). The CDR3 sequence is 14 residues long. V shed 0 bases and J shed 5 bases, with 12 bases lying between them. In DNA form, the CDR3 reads TGTGCCTGGAGTGTAGCACTAGGTATAGATACGCAGTATTTT. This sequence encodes CAWSVALGIDTQYF.

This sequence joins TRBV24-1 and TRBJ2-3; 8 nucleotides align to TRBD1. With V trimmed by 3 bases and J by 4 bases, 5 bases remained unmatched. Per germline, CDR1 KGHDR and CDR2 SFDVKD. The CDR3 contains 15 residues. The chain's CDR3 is CATSDSRGRADTQYF. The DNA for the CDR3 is TGTGCCACCAGTGATAGCAGGGGGCGCGCAGATACGCAGTATTTT.

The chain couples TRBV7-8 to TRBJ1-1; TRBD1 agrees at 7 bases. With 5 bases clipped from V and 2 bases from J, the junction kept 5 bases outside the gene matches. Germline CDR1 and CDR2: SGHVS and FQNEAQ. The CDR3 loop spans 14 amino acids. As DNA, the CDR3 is TGTGCCAGCAGCCCCGGGACAGCCAACACTGAAGCTTTCTTT. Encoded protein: CASSPGTANTEAFF.

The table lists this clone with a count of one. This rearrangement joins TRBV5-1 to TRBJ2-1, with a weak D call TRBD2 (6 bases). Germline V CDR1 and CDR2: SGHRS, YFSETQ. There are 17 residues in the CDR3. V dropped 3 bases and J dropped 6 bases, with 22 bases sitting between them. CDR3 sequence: CASSSSLGLGKINEQFF. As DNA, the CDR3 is TGCGCCAGCAGCTCCTCCCTGGGACTCGGTAAAATCAATGAGCAGTTCTTC.

DNA for the CDR3: TGTGCCACCAGTGAATGGGGACAGAACTATGGCTACACCTTC. As protein: CATSEWGQNYGYTF. V gene TRBV24-1 combines with J gene TRBJ1-2; TRBD1 matches at 7 bases. Germline V gives CDR1 KGHDR, CDR2 SFDVKD. V lost 4 bases and J lost 2; bases outside the gene matches: 3. The CDR3 is 14 residues long.

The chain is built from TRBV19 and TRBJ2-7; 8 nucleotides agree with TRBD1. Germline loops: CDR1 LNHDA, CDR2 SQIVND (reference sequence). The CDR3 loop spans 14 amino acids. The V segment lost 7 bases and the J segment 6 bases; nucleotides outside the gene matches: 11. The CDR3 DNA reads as TGTGCCAGTACCCGACAGGGGTCCTACGGCGAGCAGTACTTC. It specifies CASTRQGSYGEQYF.

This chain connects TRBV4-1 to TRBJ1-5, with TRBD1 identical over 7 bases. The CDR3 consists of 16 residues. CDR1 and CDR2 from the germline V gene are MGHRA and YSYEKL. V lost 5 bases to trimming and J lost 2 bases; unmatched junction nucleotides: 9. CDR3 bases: TGCGCCAGCAGCTCCCGGACAGGAGGTGGCAATCAGCCCCAGCATTTT. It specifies CASSSRTGGGNQPQHF.

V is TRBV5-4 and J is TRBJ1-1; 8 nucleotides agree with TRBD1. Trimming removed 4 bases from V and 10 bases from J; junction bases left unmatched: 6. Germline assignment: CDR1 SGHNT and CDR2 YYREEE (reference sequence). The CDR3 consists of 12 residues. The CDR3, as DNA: TGTGCCAGCAGCCCGGACAGGGAAGGAGCTTTCTTT. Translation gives CASSPDREGAFF.

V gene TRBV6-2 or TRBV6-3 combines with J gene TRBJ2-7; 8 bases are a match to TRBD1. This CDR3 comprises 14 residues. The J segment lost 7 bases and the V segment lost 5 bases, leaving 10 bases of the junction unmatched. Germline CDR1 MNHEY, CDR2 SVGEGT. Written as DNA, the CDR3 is TGTGCCAGCAGTAACCAGGGGGCCCCGGGGGAGCAGTACTTC. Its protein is CASSNQGAPGEQYF.

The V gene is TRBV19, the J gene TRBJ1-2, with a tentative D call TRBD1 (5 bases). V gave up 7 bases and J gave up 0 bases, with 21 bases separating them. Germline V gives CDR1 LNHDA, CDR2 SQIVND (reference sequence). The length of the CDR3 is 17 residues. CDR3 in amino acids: CASITRGGDLTNYGYTF. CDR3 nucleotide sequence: TGTGCCAGTATCACGCGGGGCGGAGATCTGACTAACTATGGCTACACCTTC.

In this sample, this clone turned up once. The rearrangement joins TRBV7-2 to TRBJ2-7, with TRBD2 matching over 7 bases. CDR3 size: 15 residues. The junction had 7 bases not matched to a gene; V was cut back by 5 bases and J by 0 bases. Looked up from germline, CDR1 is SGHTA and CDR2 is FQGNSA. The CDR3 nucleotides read TGTGCCAGCAGCCCCTCGGGGAGGGCCTCCTACGAGCAGTACTTC. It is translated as CASSPSGRASYEQYF.

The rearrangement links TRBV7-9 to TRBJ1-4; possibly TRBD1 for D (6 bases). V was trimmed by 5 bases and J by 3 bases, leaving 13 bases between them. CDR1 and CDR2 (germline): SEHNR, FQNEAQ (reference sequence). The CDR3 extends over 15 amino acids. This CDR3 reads CASSVPGQPNEKLFF. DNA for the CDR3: TGTGCCAGCAGCGTACCGGGACAACCTAATGAAAAACTGTTTTTT.

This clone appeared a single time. CDR3 protein: CASSVLSGGINEQFF. CDR3 DNA sequence: TGTGCCAGCAGCGTACTGTCGGGAGGAATCAATGAGCAGTTCTTC. V and J are TRBV9 and TRBJ2-1; 7 bases line up with TRBD2. This CDR3 has 15 residues. The germline V gene has CDR1 SGDLS and CDR2 YYNGEE. V lost 1 base and J lost 6; bases outside the gene matches: 7.

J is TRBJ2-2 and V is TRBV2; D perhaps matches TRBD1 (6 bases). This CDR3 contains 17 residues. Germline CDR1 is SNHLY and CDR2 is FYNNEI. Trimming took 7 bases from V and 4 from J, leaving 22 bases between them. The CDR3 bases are TGTGCCAGCATTCCCCCGGGCAGGGGAATAGGCACCGGGGAGCTGTTTTTT. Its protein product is CASIPPGRGIGTGELFF.

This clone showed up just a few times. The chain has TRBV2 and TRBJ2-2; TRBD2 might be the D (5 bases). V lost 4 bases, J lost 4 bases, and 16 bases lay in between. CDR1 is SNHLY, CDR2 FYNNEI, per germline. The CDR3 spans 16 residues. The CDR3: CASSVIGGSGTGELFF. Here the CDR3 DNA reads TGTGCCAGCAGTGTAATTGGTGGGAGTGGCACCGGGGAGCTGTTTTTT.

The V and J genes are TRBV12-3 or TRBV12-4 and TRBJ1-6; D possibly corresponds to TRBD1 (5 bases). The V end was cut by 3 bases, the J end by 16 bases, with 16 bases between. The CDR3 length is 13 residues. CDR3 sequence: CASSFGAQTFLHF. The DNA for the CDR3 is TGTGCCAGCAGTTTTGGGGCACAGACCTTTCTCCACTTT.

The CDR3 is CASSSGEVGGAFF. Written as DNA, the CDR3 is TGTGCCAGCAGCTCCGGTGAGGTGGGGGGAGCTTTCTTT. The chain has TRBV7-9 and TRBJ1-1, with D perhaps TRBD1 (5 bases). The V end lost 4 bases, the J end lost 10 bases, and 16 bases lay between the germline ends. From germline, CDR1 is SEHNR and CDR2 FQNEAQ (reference sequence). The CDR3 contains 13 residues.

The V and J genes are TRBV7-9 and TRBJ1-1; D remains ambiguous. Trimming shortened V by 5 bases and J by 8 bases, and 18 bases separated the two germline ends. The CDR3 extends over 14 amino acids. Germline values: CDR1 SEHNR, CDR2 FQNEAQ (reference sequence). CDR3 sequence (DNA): TGTGCCAGCAGCCATCCCGGGGAGGCTCGGGAAGCTTTCTTT. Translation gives CASSHPGEAREAFF.

The CDR3 is CAGGEGLVGEQFF. The CDR3 DNA reads TGCGCTGGGGGGGAGGGCCTCGTTGGTGAGCAGTTCTTC. The chain has TRBV29-1 and TRBJ2-1; 7 nucleotides match TRBD2. The CDR3 extends over 13 amino acids. Looked up from germline, CDR1 is SQVTM and CDR2 is ANQGSEA.

The CDR3 bases are TGTGCCAGCAGCCTAATAGCGGGACCCGGCACAGATACGCAGTATTTT. Amino acids: CASSLIAGPGTDTQYF. The rearrangement links TRBV14 to TRBJ2-3; the match to TRBD2 covers 8 bases. V lost 4 bases to trimming and J lost 1 base; unmatched junction nucleotides: 7. The germline CDR1 and CDR2 sequences are SGHDN and FVKESK. The CDR3 is made up of 16 amino acids.

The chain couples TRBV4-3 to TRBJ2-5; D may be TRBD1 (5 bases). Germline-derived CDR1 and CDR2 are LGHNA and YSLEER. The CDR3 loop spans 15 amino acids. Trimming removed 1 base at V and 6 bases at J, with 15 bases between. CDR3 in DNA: TGCGCCAGCAGCCAAGTCTTCAGGGCCGAAAAGACCCAGTACTTC. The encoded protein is CASSQVFRAEKTQYF.

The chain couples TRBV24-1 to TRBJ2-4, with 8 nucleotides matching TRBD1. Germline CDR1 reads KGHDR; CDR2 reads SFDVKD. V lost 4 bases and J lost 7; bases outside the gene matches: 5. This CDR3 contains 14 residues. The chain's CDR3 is CATSDPGQVNIQYF. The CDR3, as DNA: TGTGCCACCAGTGACCCGGGACAGGTCAACATTCAGTACTTC.

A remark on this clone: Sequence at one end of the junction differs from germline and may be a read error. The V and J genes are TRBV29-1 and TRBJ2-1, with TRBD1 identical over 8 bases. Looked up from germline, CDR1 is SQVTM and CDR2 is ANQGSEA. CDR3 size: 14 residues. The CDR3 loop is CSFDQGASGNEQFF. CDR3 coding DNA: TGCAGCTTTGACCAGGGGGCGTCCGGTAATGAGCAGTTCTTC.

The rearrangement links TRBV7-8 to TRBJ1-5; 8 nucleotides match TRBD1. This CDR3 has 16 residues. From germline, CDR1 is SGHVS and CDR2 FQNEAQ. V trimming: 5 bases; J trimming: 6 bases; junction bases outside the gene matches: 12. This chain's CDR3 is CASSLNGGQAVQPQHF. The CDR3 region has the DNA TGTGCCAGCAGCCTCAATGGGGGACAGGCTGTTCAGCCCCAGCATTTT. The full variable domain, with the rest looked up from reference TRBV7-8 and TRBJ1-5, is GAGVSQSPRYKVAKRGQDVALRCDPISGHVSLFWYQQALGQGPEFLTYFQNEAQLDKSGLPSDRFFAERPEGSVSTLKIQRTQQEDSAVYLCASSLNGGQAVQPQHFGDGTRLSIL.

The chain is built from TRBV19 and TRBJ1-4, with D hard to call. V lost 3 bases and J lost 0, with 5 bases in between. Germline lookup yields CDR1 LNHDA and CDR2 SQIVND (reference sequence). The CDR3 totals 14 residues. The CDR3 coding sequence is TGTGCCAGTAGTATTAGAACAACTAATGAAAAACTGTTTTTT. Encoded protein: CASSIRTTNEKLFF.